Listed below are T cell receptor beta chains from one sample, sequenced in a study of T-cell memory formation after mild COVID-19. TCRdb recomputed calls from the 5' RACE reads with MiXCR, one row per CDR3 protein. The sample contains around 140,000 distinct CDR3 sequences, around 21% of which appear only once. The sample was PBMCs or a T cell subset sorted from them (not recorded which). Every receptor here comes from an adult woman who had mild COVID-19 (a few samples of this study predate the infection). Cell type and time point are not known. CDR3s include the opening cysteine and the closing phenylalanine or tryptophan. Each record gives: clone size, V gene, J gene, D gene, CDR3 DNA, CDR3 protein. D genes are given only for firm matches. Size is omitted from some rows. Given values are once, few, many or a class for expanded clones.

size: .
V: TRBV9
J: TRBJ2-3
D: TRBD2
DNA: TGTGCCAGCAGCATCGGACTAGCGGGGGGGCCCGGTGATACGCAGTATTTT
CDR3: CASSIGLAGGPGDTQYF

size: .
V: TRBV6-1
J: TRBJ1-5
D: .
DNA: TGTGCCAGCAGGGCGGTGCAGGGACGGAGCAATCAGCCCCAGCATTTT
CDR3: CASRAVQGRSNQPQHF

size: few
V: TRBV6-6
J: TRBJ1-2
D: TRBD1
DNA: TGTGCCAGCAGTTACCGGACAGGAGCTAACTATGGCTACACCTTC
CDR3: CASSYRTGANYGYTF

size: few
V: TRBV20-1
J: TRBJ1-1
D: .
DNA: TGCAGTGCTACAAGCCCCCTTATCTTAGGGACACGGGACACTGAAGCTTTCTTT
CDR3: CSATSPLILGTRDTEAFF

size: few
V: TRBV27
J: TRBJ2-3
D: .
DNA: TGTGCCAGCAGTTTTCCCTTAGCAGATACGCAGTATTTT
CDR3: CASSFPLADTQYF

size: few
V: TRBV4-2
J: TRBJ1-2
D: .
DNA: TGTGCCAGCAGCCGTGAGAGTAATAGTAACTATGGCTACACCTTC
CDR3: CASSRESNSNYGYTF

size: few
V: TRBV5-1
J: TRBJ1-2
D: TRBD1
DNA: TGCGCCAGCAGCCAAGTCGGCGGCTTCGGGGACAGCCCTAACTATGGCTACACCTTC
CDR3: CASSQVGGFGDSPNYGYTF

size: few
V: TRBV5-4
J: TRBJ1-1
D: TRBD1
DNA: TGTGCCAGCAGCTTCCCCGGGACAGCGAACACTGAAGCTTTCTTT
CDR3: CASSFPGTANTEAFF

size: .
V: TRBV19
J: TRBJ1-2
D: TRBD1
DNA: TGTGCCAGTACGGACAGGGAATGGAATGGCTACACCTTC
CDR3: CASTDREWNGYTF

size: few
V: TRBV12-3/TRBV12-4
J: TRBJ2-2
D: TRBD1
DNA: TGTGCCAGCAGTTTACAGGGGGCAATGGGGACCGGGGAGCTGTTTTTT
CDR3: CASSLQGAMGTGELFF

size: .
V: TRBV5-6
J: TRBJ1-1
D: TRBD1
DNA: TGTGCCAGCAGCTTGGGGACAGGGCTGAACACTGAAGCTTTCTTT
CDR3: CASSLGTGLNTEAFF

size: .
V: TRBV29-1
J: TRBJ1-4
D: TRBD1
DNA: TGCAGCGTCTCCGGGACAGGGGGCGCGAGTGAAAAACTGTTTTTT
CDR3: CSVSGTGGASEKLFF

size: .
V: TRBV7-2
J: TRBJ2-1
D: .
DNA: TGTGCCAGCAGCAGGGAGGCAGGGGCCGGCAATGAGCAGTTCTTC
CDR3: CASSREAGAGNEQFF

size: many
V: TRBV12-3/TRBV12-4
J: TRBJ2-3
D: .
DNA: TGTGCCAGCAGTTTATCGCCCTTGGGAGATACGCAGTATTTT
CDR3: CASSLSPLGDTQYF

size: .
V: TRBV7-2
J: TRBJ1-2
D: .
DNA: TGTGCCAGCAGCCCCACAGGGATATATGGCTACACCTTC
CDR3: CASSPTGIYGYTF

size: many
V: TRBV5-4
J: TRBJ2-5
D: TRBD1
DNA: TGTGCCAGCAGCCAGGACAGGGGTGAGACCCAGTACTTC
CDR3: CASSQDRGETQYF

size: few
V: TRBV11-1
J: TRBJ2-3
D: .
DNA: TGTGCCAGCAACCGCGGGGCCGGCACAGATACGCAGTATTTT
CDR3: CASNRGAGTDTQYF

size: .
V: TRBV12-3/TRBV12-4
J: TRBJ2-7
D: TRBD1
DNA: TGTGCCAGCAGATCGAGGGACAGGGTGGGGGAGCAGTACTTC
CDR3: CASRSRDRVGEQYF

size: .
V: TRBV20-1
J: TRBJ1-5
D: TRBD1
DNA: TGCAGTGCTGGACAGGGCAACGGACCCCAGCATTTT
CDR3: CSAGQGNGPQHF

size: few
V: TRBV6-5
J: TRBJ2-1
D: TRBD2
DNA: TGTGCCAGCAGTTACTCAACTAGCGGGAGATCCTACAATGAGCAGTTCTTC
CDR3: CASSYSTSGRSYNEQFF

size: .
V: TRBV9
J: TRBJ1-1
D: .
DNA: TGTGCCAGCAGCGTAGTTGGGGTGAACACTGAAGCTTTCTTT
CDR3: CASSVVGVNTEAFF

size: few
V: TRBV6-5
J: TRBJ2-5
D: .
DNA: TGTGCCAGCAGTTACGTGGCGGGGAGCCAAGAGACCCAGTACTTC
CDR3: CASSYVAGSQETQYF

size: few
V: TRBV6-5
J: TRBJ2-2
D: TRBD1
DNA: TGTGCCAGCAGCAGGGACAGGGGGCTAACCGGGGAGCTGTTTTTT
CDR3: CASSRDRGLTGELFF

size: .
V: TRBV15
J: TRBJ1-2
D: .
DNA: TGTGCCACCAGCAGAGACCGTCCTGCGGGTGACTATGGCTACACCTTC
CDR3: CATSRDRPAGDYGYTF

size: few
V: TRBV9
J: TRBJ2-5
D: .
DNA: TGTGCCAGCAGCGTAGCATGGTCGGGGACCCAGTACTTC
CDR3: CASSVAWSGTQYF

size: few
V: TRBV20-1
J: TRBJ1-2
D: TRBD1
DNA: TGCAGTGCTAGAGGACAGGGACAGCTTGGCTACACCTTC
CDR3: CSARGQGQLGYTF

size: few
V: TRBV11-2
J: TRBJ2-7
D: .
DNA: TGTGCCAGCAGCTTGATCCGGCGGGGGCCCTACGAGCAGTACTTC
CDR3: CASSLIRRGPYEQYF

size: few
V: TRBV12-3/TRBV12-4
J: TRBJ2-4
D: .
DNA: TGTGCCAGCACCGACAGCTTAGCCAAAAACATTCAGTACTTC
CDR3: CASTDSLAKNIQYF